This T cell receptor beta chain stems from a study of blood T cell repertoires in COVID-19. As for the study in general: Spain, Italy and the United States supplied samples that represented acute and convalescent COVID-19. Nucleic acid was either cDNA or gDNA, and it came from T cells, B-cell-depleted T cells, or PBMCs.

The V and J ends lost 5 bases and 1 base respectively, with 11 bases between them. This CDR3 has 14 amino acids. Germline V lookup: CDR1 SNHLY, CDR2 FYNNEI. In the original workflow: Counts of nucleated cells, estimated from reference gene primer amplification, were obtained. Data came from immunoSEQ multiplex PCR; TCRdb stores just in-frame clones and leaves some out. D and trimming come from the DNA, and the V and J calls and clone size come from that table. The table records approximately 150,000 clones, 84% of them present only once. The V and J genes are TRBV2 and TRBJ1-2; D perhaps matches TRBD1 (6 bases). Input material: peripheral blood. The source of this sequence is a human donor in a cohort sampled during active COVID-19. The CDR3 region has the DNA TGTGCCAGCAGTCGGGACAAACATAACTATGGCTACACCTTC. Amino acid sequence: CASSRDKHNYGYTF.